The clone carrying this T cell receptor (beta chain) was found many times. This CDR3 is built from 16 residues. Trimming pared 3 bases from V and 4 bases from J, leaving 15 bases between. The germline V gene encodes CDR1 KGHSH and CDR2 LQKENI. This sample is drawn from a study of T-cell reconstitution after alpha-beta-depleted transplantation in children. Unique molecular identifiers were incorporated during preparation of the TCRbeta library. TCRdb fed the PCR reads into MiXCR, producing one record per CDR3 protein. The sample holds around 340,000 distinct CDR3 sequences, about an eighth seen once. The input for sequencing was PBMCs, taken from the stem cell graft. This sequence joins TRBV18 and TRBJ1-4; D not resolved. This clonotype originated in a human donor who donated a stem cell graft to a child with Fanconi anemia. DNA of the CDR3: TGTGCCAGCTCACCGCGGGCGGCCCCTGTTAATGAAAAACTGTTTTTT. It translates to CASSPRAAPVNEKLFF.